These 23 T cell receptor beta chains originate from one sample sequenced in a study of blood T cells in healthy people across ages. Using a J-beta primer mix together with a sample-barcoded 5' primer, a second PCR was run for roughly 7 to 11 cycles. TCRdb re-analysed the 5' RACE reads in MiXCR, keeping a single row per CDR3 protein. Among 730,000 or so distinct CDR3 sequences listed, roughly 43% were seen once. Source material: blood. These receptors were collected from a woman in her sixties or seventies in good health.

This clonotype was recorded a few times. The rearrangement links TRBV28 to TRBJ2-1, with 8 bases identical to TRBD2. The CDR3 is made up of 14 amino acids. J gave up 6 bases and V 8 bases, and 9 bases lay outside the gene matches. Per the germline V gene, CDR1 is MDHEN and CDR2 is SYDVKM. The CDR3 protein is CASSREREFNEQFF. The CDR3 DNA reads TGTGCCAGCTCTCGGGAGCGGGAGTTCAATGAGCAGTTCTTC.

The V and J genes are TRBV7-6 and TRBJ1-2; maybe TRBD1 (6 bases). This CDR3 has 16 residues. The germline V gene has CDR1 SGHVS and CDR2 FNYEAQ. The ends were cut back, 1 base at V and 2 bases at J, with 14 bases in the middle. The CDR3 loop is CASSLDGGRVNYGYTF. The CDR3 region has the DNA TGTGCCAGCAGCTTAGACGGGGGCAGGGTAAACTATGGCTACACCTTC.

The J gene is TRBJ2-4, the V gene TRBV29-1; D may be TRBD2 (6 bases). Germline CDR1 SQVTM, CDR2 ANQGSEA. The V end was cut by 5 bases, the J end by 6 bases, with 17 bases between. The CDR3 runs to 14 residues. Here the CDR3 DNA reads TGCAGCGTTTCTCAGGGAGGATTAGGAAACATTCAGTACTTC. Its translation: CSVSQGGLGNIQYF. Using reference TRBV29-1 and TRBJ2-4 for the parts outside the CDR3, the full variable domain is SAVISQKPSRDICQRGTSLTIQCQVDSQVTMMFWYRQQPGQSLTLIATANQGSEATYESGFVIDKFPISRPNLTFSTLTVSNMSPEDSSIYLCSVSQGGLGNIQYFGAGTRLSVL.

This clonotype was picked up many times. CDR3 protein: CASSLALTEPYGYTF. CDR3 DNA: TGTGCCAGCAGCTTAGCCCTGACAGAGCCCTATGGCTACACCTTC. The chain carries TRBV7-2 and TRBJ1-2; D perhaps matches TRBD1 (5 bases). CDR3 size: 15 residues. V lost 0 bases, J lost 4 bases, and 12 bases lay in between. CDR1 and CDR2 (germline): SGHTA, FQGNSA.

This clonotype was detected a few times. The chain carries TRBV20-1 and TRBJ2-1; 9 positions match TRBD2. In germline, CDR1 is DFQATT, CDR2 SNEGSKA (reference sequence). V was pared by 8 bases and J by 9 bases, with 17 bases of the junction left unmatched. The CDR3 is 15 residues long. The CDR3 nucleotides read TGCAGTCCCCGGGGGGAGGCTAGCGGGATCGGTGAGCAGTTCTTC. Protein sequence: CSPRGEASGIGEQFF.

Remarks on this clonotype: This may come from a read error, since a much larger clone is one base off. The chain is built from TRBV24-1 and TRBJ2-3, with 7 bases lining up with TRBD2. CDR1 KGHDR and CDR2 SFDVKD come from the germline V gene. This CDR3 is built from 16 residues. J was trimmed by 3 bases and V by 6 bases; bases with no gene match: 11. CDR3 bases: TGTGCCACCAGTACCCAGCAGCAGGGAGGGACAGATACGCAGTATTTT. It codes for CATSTQQQGGTDTQYF.

In DNA form, the CDR3 reads TGTGCCAGCAGCCCCTTTAGCGGGAGGGCCGGGGACAATGAGCAGTTCTTC. Encoded protein: CASSPFSGRAGDNEQFF. The gene calls are TRBV4-2 and TRBJ2-1, with 11 bases that match TRBD2. This CDR3 is built from 17 residues. Germline V gene data show CDR1 as LGHNA and CDR2 as YNFKEQ. V lost 4 bases and J lost 5; bases outside the gene matches: 10.

V is TRBV4-3 and J is TRBJ2-2; D is possibly TRBD2 (5 bases). Deletions cut 1 base from V and 4 bases from J, with 13 bases between. The CDR3 is 16 amino acids. Germline V gene lookup returns CDR1 LGHNA and CDR2 YSLEER. The DNA for the CDR3 is TGCGCCAGCAGCCAAGTGCCGAGACTATCCACCGGGGAGCTGTTTTTT. It specifies CASSQVPRLSTGELFF.

The gene calls are TRBV4-2 and TRBJ1-4, with TRBD1 matching over 8 bases. CDR1 LGHNA and CDR2 YNFKEQ come from the germline V gene. After removal of 0 bases from V and 5 bases from J, the junction contained 5 bases not matched to a gene. The CDR3 has 16 amino acids. The CDR3 nucleotides are TGTGCCAGCAGCCAAGAGTTTGACAGGGGCAATGAAAAACTGTTTTTT. Its translation is CASSQEFDRGNEKLFF.

This clonotype has at least ten counts. The J gene is TRBJ2-7, the V gene TRBV9; 10 nucleotides align to TRBD2. V lost 0 bases to trimming and J lost 1 base; unmatched junction nucleotides: 4. In germline, CDR1 is SGDLS, CDR2 YYNGEE. This CDR3 spans 16 amino acids. The CDR3 sequence: CASSVGSGRASYEQYF. The CDR3 DNA is TGTGCCAGCAGCGTAGGAAGCGGGAGGGCTTCCTACGAGCAGTACTTC.

The chain is built from TRBV10-3 and TRBJ2-5, with D perhaps given as TRBD1 or TRBD2 (5 bases each). Germline CDR1 reads ENHRY; CDR2 reads SYGVKD. The CDR3 sequence is 13 residues long. V was shortened by 3 bases and J by 4 bases, with 9 bases between the two germline ends. This chain's CDR3 is CAISDTRGETQYF. CDR3 in DNA: TGTGCCATCAGTGATACTAGGGGAGAGACCCAGTACTTC.

This clonotype was counted many times. The chain joins TRBV19 to TRBJ2-1; D call uncertain. Germline loops: CDR1 LNHDA, CDR2 SQIVND (reference sequence). Trimming shortened V by 3 bases and J by 4 bases, and 10 bases separated the two germline ends. This CDR3 has 14 residues. For the CDR3, the DNA is TGTGCCAGTAGTATGGGCGGTCAGTACAATGAGCAGTTCTTC. This translates into CASSMGGQYNEQFF.

This chain connects TRBV6-2 or TRBV6-3 to TRBJ1-2; TRBD1 might be the D (5 bases). The V end was cut by 0 bases, the J end by 4 bases, with 9 bases between. This CDR3 region has 14 residues. Germline lookup yields CDR1 MNHEY and CDR2 SVGEGT. The CDR3 DNA sequence: TGTGCCAGCAGTTACTCGGGGCCCGGCTATGGCTACACCTTC. It specifies CASSYSGPGYGYTF.

The rearrangement joins TRBV4-3 to TRBJ2-5; the match to TRBD2 covers 9 bases. The assigned J gene may be wrong: the sequence end matches TRBJ2-7 better. CDR3 size: 16 residues. Germline-derived CDR1 and CDR2 are LGHNA and YSLEER. DNA of the CDR3: TGCGCCAGCAGCCAAGCCTCTTCCGGGACTAGCAGCGAGCAGTACTTC. Amino acids: CASSQASSGTSSEQYF.

The V and J genes are TRBV6-2 or TRBV6-3 and TRBJ1-1, with D possibly TRBD1 on 5 matching bases. CDR1 and CDR2 from the germline V gene are MNHEY and SVGEGT. V dropped 5 bases and J dropped 5 bases, with 12 bases sitting between them. This CDR3 spans 13 amino acids. As DNA, the CDR3 is TGTGCCAGCAGTCAAGCGGGACGTACTGAAGCTTTCTTT. It is translated as CASSQAGRTEAFF.

In this sample, this clonotype turned up once. The rearrangement joins TRBV20-1 to TRBJ2-5; the match to TRBD1 covers 8 bases. The better agreement between TRBJ2-1 and the DNA end casts doubt on the J call. The length of the CDR3 is 13 residues. Germline-derived CDR1 and CDR2 are DFQATT and SNEGSKA (reference sequence). The CDR3: CSARRGQGETQFF. CDR3 in DNA: TGCAGTGCCCGCCGCGGACAGGGAGAGACCCAGTTCTTC.

This clonotype was seen a single time. The DNA for the CDR3 is TGTGCCAGCAGCCAAGATCGGTGGGCGGTTTCTAGCGGGAGGTACAATGAGCAGTACTTC. It codes for CASSQDRWAVSSGRYNEQYF. The chain joins TRBV4-2 to TRBJ2-1, with 11 bases lining up with TRBD2. Judging by the DNA end, TRBJ2-7 fits better; the J call may be wrong. CDR1 and CDR2 (germline): LGHNA, YNFKEQ. The CDR3 loop spans 20 amino acids.

A single count supports this clonotype. The chain's CDR3 is CSARAPGTGGTYGYTF. The DNA for the CDR3 is TGCAGTGCTAGAGCCCCAGGGACAGGGGGGACCTATGGCTACACCTTC. The chain joins TRBV20-1 to TRBJ1-2; 11 bases map to TRBD1. CDR3 length: 16 amino acids. With V trimmed by 1 base and J by 4 bases, 8 bases remained unmatched. Germline-derived CDR1 and CDR2 are DFQATT and SNEGSKA (reference sequence).

This clonotype was detected only a few times. The CDR3 loop reads CASSLSAGVTGELFF. The CDR3 DNA is TGTGCCAGCAGCTTATCAGCGGGGGTCACCGGGGAGCTGTTTTTT. This sequence joins TRBV11-3 and TRBJ2-2; TRBD2 matches 8 bases. Trimming at V came to 2 bases and at J to 4 bases, leaving 3 bases not matched to a gene. This CDR3 contains 15 residues. CDR1 and CDR2 from the germline V gene are SGHNT and YENEEA.

This chain uses TRBV21-1 with TRBJ2-1; TRBD1 is the table's D call and was not checked against the DNA. TRBV21-1 is a recognized pseudogene. This CDR3 has 15 amino acids. CDR3 region: CASSVGTADYNEQFF. In nucleotides, the CDR3 is TGTGCCAGCAGCGTCGGGACAGCCGACTACAATGAGCAGTTCTTC.

In its sample, this clonotype was seen a few times. J is TRBJ1-1 and V is TRBV20-1, with D possibly being TRBD1 (5 bases). CDR1 and CDR2 from the germline V gene are DFQATT and SNEGSKA (reference sequence). This CDR3 spans 15 amino acids. The germline V and J ends were trimmed by 4 bases and 0 bases, with 15 bases remaining between them. Here the CDR3 reads CSATPGRGVNTEAFF. In nucleotides, the CDR3 is TGCAGTGCTACGCCGGGGCGGGGTGTGAACACTGAAGCTTTCTTT.

V is TRBV20-1 and J is TRBJ2-7; 8 bases agree with TRBD2. Looked up from germline, CDR1 is DFQATT and CDR2 is SNEGSKA (reference sequence). Trimming removed 4 bases from V and 6 bases from J; junction bases left unmatched: 8. This CDR3 is built from 13 residues. The CDR3 coding sequence is TGCAGTGCTATCCAGGCGGGAGGACGCGAGCAGTACTTC. This translates into CSAIQAGGREQYF.

This chain links TRBV11-2 with TRBJ2-1, with TRBD2 matching over 10 bases. This CDR3 has 16 amino acids. V shed 2 bases and J 4 bases; nucleotides not matched to a gene: 5. Germline V lookup: CDR1 SGHAT, CDR2 FQNNGV. This CDR3 is CASSLPGLAAYNEQFF. The CDR3 DNA reads TGTGCCAGCAGCTTACCCGGACTAGCGGCGTACAATGAGCAGTTCTTC.